The present TCR beta chain was sequenced within a study of blood T cell repertoires in COVID-19. Study-level background: There were acute and convalescent COVID-19 samples, and they came from the United States, Italy and Spain. The cDNA or gDNA used as material had been derived from T cells, B-cell-depleted T cells, or PBMCs.

As handled by the study authors: Cell counts per sample came from amplifying reference gene primers. Method: immunoSEQ multiplex PCR; TCRdb's copy keeps in-frame clones and lacks some. V, J and clone size are taken as reported in that table, and D and trimming were inferred from the DNA itself. Here the sample spans some 98,000 clones, 82% being singletons. The CDR3 is 15 residues long. Germline V gives CDR1 LNHNV, CDR2 YYDKDF (reference sequence). V shed 1 base, J shed 8 bases, and the junction held 8 bases outside the gene matches. This TCR derives from a man between 65 and 85 years old with active or convalescent COVID-19. The chain is built from TRBV15 and TRBJ1-2; 9 bases are shared with TRBD1. The sequenced material came from peripheral blood. The CDR3: CATSRVPQGARGYTF. CDR3 bases: TGTGCCACCAGCAGAGTACCACAGGGGGCGCGGGGCTACACCTTC.